Included here is one T cell receptor (beta chain) sequence, with context. Germline assignment: CDR1 MNHEY and CDR2 SVGEGT. This CDR3 region has 17 residues. Deletions cut 8 bases from V and 3 bases from J, with 23 bases between. The authors sequenced TCR beta from blood CD8+ and CD4+ T cells. The patients serving as multiple sclerosis controls were treatment-naive. They had stable or active relapsing-remitting disease and fulfilled revised McDonald criteria. The entry originates in a study of CD8 T cells in Susac syndrome. It was with random hexamers that about 0.45 to 1 ug RNA was reverse transcribed. The authors amplified TCR beta CDR3 across 54 Vbeta and 13 Jbeta using immunoSEQ multiplex PCR. TCRdb re-derived calls from the immunoSEQ multiplex PCR reads in MiXCR, one entry per CDR3 protein. Of 100,000 to 150,000 distinct CDR3 sequences listed, approximately 95% are singletons.

The specimen was CD8+ T cells from PBMCs. The V and J genes are TRBV6-2 or TRBV6-3 and TRBJ2-4; tentative D call: TRBD2 (6 bases). This receptor was identified in a human donor with multiple sclerosis. CDR3 loop: CASSLDLGTLDKNIQYF. In nucleotides, the CDR3 is TGTGCCAGCTCTCTGGACCTCGGGACTCTTGACAAAAACATTCAGTACTTC.